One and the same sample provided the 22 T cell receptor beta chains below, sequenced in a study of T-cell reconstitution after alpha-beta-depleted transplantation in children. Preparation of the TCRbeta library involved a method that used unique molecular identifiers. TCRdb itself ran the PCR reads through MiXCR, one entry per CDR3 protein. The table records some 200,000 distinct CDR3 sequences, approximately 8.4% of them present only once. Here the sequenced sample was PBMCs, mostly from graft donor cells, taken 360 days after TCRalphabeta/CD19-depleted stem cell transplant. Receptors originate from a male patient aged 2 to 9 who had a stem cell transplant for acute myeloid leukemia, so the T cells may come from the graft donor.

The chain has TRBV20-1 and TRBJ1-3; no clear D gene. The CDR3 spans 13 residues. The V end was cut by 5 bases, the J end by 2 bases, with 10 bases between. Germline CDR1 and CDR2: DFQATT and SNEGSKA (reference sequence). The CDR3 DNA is TGCAGTGCTCCCCAAGGGACTGGAAACACCATATATTTT. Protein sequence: CSAPQGTGNTIYF.

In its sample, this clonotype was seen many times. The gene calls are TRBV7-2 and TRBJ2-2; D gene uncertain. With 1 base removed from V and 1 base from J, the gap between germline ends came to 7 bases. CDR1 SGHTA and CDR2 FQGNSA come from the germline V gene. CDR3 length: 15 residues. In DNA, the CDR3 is TGTGCCAGCAGCTTAGAGGCAGGGAACACCGGGGAGCTGTTTTTT. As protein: CASSLEAGNTGELFF.

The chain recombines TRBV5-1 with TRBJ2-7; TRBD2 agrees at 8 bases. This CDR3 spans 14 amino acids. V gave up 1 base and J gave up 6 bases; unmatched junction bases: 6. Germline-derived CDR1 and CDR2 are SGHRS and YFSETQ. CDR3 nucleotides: TGCGCCAGCAGCTTGCACGGGAGGGCCGGCGAGCAGTACTTC. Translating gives CASSLHGRAGEQYF.

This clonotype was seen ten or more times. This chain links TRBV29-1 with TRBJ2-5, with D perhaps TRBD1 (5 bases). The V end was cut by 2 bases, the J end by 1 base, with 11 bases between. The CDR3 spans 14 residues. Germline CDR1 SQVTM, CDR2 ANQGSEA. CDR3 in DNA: TGCAGCGTTGAACGCAGGGTAACCCAAGAGACCCAGTACTTC. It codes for CSVERRVTQETQYF. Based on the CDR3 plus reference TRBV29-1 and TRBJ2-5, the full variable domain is SAVISQKPSRDICQRGTSLTIQCQVDSQVTMMFWYRQQPGQSLTLIATANQGSEATYESGFVIDKFPISRPNLTFSTLTVSNMSPEDSSIYLCSVERRVTQETQYFGPGTRLLVL.

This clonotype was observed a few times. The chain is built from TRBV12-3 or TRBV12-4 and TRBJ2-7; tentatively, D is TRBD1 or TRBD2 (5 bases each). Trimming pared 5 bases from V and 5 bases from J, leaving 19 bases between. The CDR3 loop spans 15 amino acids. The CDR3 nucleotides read TGTGCCAGCAGTCCCCCCCGGGGCCAGAGGAACGAGCAGTACGTC. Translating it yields CASSPPRGQRNEQYV.

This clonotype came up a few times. In nucleotides, the CDR3 is TGTGCCAGCAGACGACTAGCGGGGGGGCGGGGCACCGGGGAGCTGTTTTTT. This translates into CASRRLAGGRGTGELFF. The genes are TRBV12-3 or TRBV12-4 and TRBJ2-2; TRBD2 agrees at 14 bases. This CDR3 has 17 residues. J lost 4 bases, V lost 6 bases, and 7 bases had no gene match.

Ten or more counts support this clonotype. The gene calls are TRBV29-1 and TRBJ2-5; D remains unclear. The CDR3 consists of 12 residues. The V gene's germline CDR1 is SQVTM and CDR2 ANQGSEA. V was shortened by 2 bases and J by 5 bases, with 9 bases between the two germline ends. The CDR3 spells CSVEKVSETQYF. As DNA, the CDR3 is TGCAGCGTTGAAAAGGTTTCGGAGACCCAGTACTTC.

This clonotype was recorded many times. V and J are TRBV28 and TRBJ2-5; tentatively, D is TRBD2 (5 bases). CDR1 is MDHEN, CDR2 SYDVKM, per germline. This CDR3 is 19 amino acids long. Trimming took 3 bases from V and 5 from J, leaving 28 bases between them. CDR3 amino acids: CASSFRPPSAVGVSETQYF. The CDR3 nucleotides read TGTGCCAGCAGTTTCCGGCCCCCTTCGGCGGTGGGAGTTTCCGAGACCCAGTACTTC.

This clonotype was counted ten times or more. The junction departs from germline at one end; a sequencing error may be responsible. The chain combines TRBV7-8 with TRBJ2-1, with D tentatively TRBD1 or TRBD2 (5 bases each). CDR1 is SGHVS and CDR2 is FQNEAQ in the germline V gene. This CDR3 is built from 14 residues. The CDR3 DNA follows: TGTGCCAGCAGCCTAGCACCGGGACACAATGAGCAGTTCTTC. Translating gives CASSLAPGHNEQFF.

CDR3 sequence reads: CASSSGTVDSGTTQYF. For the CDR3, the DNA is TGTGCCAGCAGCTCCGGGACAGTGGATTCCGGGACGACCCAGTACTTC. The rearrangement uses TRBV7-9 and TRBJ2-5; 7 bases align to TRBD1. The junction had 15 bases not matched to a gene; V was cut back by 4 bases and J by 7 bases. The CDR3 contains 16 residues. Germline V gene lookup returns CDR1 SEHNR and CDR2 FQNEAQ (reference sequence).

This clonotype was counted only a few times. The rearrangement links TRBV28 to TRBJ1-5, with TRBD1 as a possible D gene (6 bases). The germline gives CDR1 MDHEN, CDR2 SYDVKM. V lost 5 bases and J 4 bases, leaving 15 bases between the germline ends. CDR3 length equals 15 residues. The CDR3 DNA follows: TGTGCCAGCAGTACGACAGGTGGGGGGAATCAGCCCCAGCATTTT. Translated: CASSTTGGGNQPQHF. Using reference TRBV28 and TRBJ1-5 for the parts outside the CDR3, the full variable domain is DVKVTQSSRYLVKRTGEKVFLECVQDMDHENMFWYRQDPGLGLRLIYFSYDVKMKEKGDIPEGYSVSREKKERFSLILESASTNQTSMYLCASSTTGGGNQPQHFGDGTRLSIL.

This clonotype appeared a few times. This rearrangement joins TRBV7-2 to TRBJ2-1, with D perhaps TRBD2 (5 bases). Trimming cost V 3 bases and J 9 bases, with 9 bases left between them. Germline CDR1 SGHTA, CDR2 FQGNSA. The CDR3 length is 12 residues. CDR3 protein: CASSFLLAEQFF. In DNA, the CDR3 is TGTGCCAGCAGCTTCCTGCTAGCTGAGCAGTTCTTC.

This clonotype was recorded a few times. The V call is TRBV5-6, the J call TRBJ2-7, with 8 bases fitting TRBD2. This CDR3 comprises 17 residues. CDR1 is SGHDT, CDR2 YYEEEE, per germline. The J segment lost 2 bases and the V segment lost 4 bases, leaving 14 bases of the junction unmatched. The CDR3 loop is CASSPPPGGYRTYEQYF. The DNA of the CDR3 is TGTGCCAGCAGCCCCCCCCCGGGAGGGTACCGAACCTACGAGCAGTACTTC.

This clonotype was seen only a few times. CDR3 nucleotides: TGTGCCAGCAGCGACCGGGACAGGGGAGCCTACGAGCAGTACTTC. Its protein is CASSDRDRGAYEQYF. This sequence joins TRBV7-2 and TRBJ2-7; 10 bases map to TRBD1. Germline V gives CDR1 SGHTA, CDR2 FQGNSA. Trimming at V came to 5 bases and at J to 2 bases, leaving 6 bases not matched to a gene. This CDR3 has 15 residues.

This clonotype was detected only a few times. CDR3 bases: TGCGCCAGCCGCAGGGTATTGGACAGCACCGGGGAGCTGTTTTTT. It translates to CASRRVLDSTGELFF. The V and J genes are TRBV5-1 and TRBJ2-2, with D maybe TRBD1 (6 bases). V was pared by 7 bases and J by 4 bases, with 17 bases between. Germline V CDR1 and CDR2: SGHRS, YFSETQ. The CDR3 sequence is 15 residues long.

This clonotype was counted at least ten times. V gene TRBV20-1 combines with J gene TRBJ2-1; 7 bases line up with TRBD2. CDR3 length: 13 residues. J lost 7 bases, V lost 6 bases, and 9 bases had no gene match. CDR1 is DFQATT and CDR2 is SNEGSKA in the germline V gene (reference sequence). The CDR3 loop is CSALRDYGNEQFF. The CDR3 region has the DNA TGCAGTGCCTTACGGGACTACGGAAATGAGCAGTTCTTC.

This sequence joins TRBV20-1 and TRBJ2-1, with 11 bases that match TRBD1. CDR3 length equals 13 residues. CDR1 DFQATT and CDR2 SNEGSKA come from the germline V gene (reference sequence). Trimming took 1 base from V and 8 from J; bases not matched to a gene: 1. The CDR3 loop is CSARGTGGDEQFF. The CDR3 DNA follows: TGCAGTGCTAGAGGGACAGGGGGCGATGAGCAGTTCTTC.

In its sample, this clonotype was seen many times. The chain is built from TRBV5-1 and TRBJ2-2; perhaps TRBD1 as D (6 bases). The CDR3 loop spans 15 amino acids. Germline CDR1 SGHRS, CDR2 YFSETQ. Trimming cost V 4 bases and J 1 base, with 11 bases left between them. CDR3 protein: CASSPQDRNTGELFF. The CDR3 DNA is TGCGCCAGCAGCCCCCAGGACAGGAACACCGGGGAGCTGTTTTTT.

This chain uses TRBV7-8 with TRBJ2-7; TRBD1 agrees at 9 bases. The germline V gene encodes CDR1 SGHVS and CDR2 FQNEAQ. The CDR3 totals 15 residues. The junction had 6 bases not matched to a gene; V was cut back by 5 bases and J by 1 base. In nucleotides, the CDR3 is TGTGCCAGCAGCCCCGGGACAGGGTTTTCCTACGAGCAGTACTTC. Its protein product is CASSPGTGFSYEQYF.

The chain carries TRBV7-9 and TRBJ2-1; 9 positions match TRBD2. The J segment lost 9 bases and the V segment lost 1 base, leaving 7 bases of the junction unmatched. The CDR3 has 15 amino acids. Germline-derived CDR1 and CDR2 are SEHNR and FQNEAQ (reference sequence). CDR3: CASSLVGLAASEQFF. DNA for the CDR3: TGTGCCAGCAGCTTAGTGGGACTAGCCGCCAGTGAGCAGTTCTTC.

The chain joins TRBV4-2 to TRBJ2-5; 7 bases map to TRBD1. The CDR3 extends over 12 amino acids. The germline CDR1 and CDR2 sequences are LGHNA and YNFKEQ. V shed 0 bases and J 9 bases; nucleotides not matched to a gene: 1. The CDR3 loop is CASSQEDRAQYF. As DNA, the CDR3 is TGTGCCAGCAGCCAAGAAGACAGGGCCCAGTACTTC.

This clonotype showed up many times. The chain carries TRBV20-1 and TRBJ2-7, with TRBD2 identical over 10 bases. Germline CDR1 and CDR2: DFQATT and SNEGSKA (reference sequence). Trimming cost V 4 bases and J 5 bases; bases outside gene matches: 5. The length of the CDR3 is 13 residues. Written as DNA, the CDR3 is TGCAGTGCTACCCTAGCGGGAGTTCACGAGCAGTACTTC. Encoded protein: CSATLAGVHEQYF.